The TCR beta chain described here comes from a study of T cell responses to AZD1222 COVID-19 vaccine. Study-wide findings and caveats: In all cases, repertoires were sampled only after the peak T cell response.

The CDR3 runs 13 residues. Trimming took 4 bases from V and 10 from J, leaving 12 bases between them. From germline, CDR1 is SGHKS and CDR2 YYEKEE (reference sequence). This clone has only a few counts. Its antigen is unidentified. TCRdb's table, derived via immunoSEQ multiplex PCR, lists solely in-frame clones and lacks some. The sample carries fewer than 200,000 clones, 88% recorded once. Material: peripheral blood, obtained 28 days after the second AZD1222 dose. The sequence derives from an adult who received the AZD1222 COVID-19 vaccine. This chain joins TRBV5-5 and TRBJ1-6; tentative D call: TRBD1 (5 bases). The CDR3 spells CASSRGLESPLHF. For the CDR3, the DNA is TGTGCCAGCAGCCGGGGGTTGGAGTCACCCCTCCACTTT.